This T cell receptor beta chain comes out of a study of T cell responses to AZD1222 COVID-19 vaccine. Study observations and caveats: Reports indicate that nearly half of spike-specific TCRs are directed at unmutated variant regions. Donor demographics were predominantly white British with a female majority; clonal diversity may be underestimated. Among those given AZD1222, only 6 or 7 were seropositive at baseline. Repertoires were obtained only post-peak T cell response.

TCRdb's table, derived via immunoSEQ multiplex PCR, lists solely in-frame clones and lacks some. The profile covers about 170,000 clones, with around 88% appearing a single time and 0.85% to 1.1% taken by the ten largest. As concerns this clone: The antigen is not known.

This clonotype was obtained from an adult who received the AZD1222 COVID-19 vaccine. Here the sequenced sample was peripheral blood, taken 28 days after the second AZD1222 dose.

The chain's CDR3 is CASGQAGNEQYF. The CDR3 DNA is TGTGCCAGCGGGCAGGCTGGGAACGAGCAGTACTTC. The V and J genes are TRBV6-6 and TRBJ2-7, with D hard to call. V gave up 8 bases and J gave up 5 bases, with 13 bases separating them. This CDR3 contains 12 residues. The germline V gene encodes CDR1 MNHNY and CDR2 SVGAGI (reference sequence).